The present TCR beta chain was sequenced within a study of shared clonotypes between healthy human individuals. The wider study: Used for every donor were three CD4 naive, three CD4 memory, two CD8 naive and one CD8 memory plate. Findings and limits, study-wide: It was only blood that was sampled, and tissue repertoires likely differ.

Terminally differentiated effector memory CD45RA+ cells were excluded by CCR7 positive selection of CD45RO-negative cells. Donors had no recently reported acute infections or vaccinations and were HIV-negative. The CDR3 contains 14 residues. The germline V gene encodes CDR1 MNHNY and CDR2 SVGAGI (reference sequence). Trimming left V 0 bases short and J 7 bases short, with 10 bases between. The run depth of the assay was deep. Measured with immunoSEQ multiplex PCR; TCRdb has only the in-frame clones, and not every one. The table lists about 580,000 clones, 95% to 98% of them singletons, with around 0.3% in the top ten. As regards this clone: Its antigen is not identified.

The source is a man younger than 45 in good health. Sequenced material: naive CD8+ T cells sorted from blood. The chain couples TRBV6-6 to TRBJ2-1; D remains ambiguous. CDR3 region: CASSYSATQNEQFF. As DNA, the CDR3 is TGTGCCAGCAGTTACTCAGCCACTCAAAATGAGCAGTTCTTC.